A selection of T cell receptor beta chains follows, all from one sample in a study of T-cell reconstitution after alpha-beta-depleted transplantation in children. TCRdb reanalysed the PCR reads using MiXCR and keeps one entry per CDR3 protein. The sample lists 300,000 to 400,000 distinct CDR3 sequences; about a sixth were seen once. The sample consisted of PBMCs, mostly from graft donor cells, taken 360 days after TCRalphabeta/CD19-depleted stem cell transplant. The receptors derive from a male patient between 2 and 10 years old who had a stem cell transplant for acute lymphoblastic leukemia, so the T cells may come from the graft donor. The CDR3 runs from the conserved cysteine through the conserved F or W. The D gene is left open where the match is weak. Where a row states a size, it is once, few, many or the class of an expanded clone; other rows omit it.

TRBD2	TRBJ2-5	few	TRBV7-9	CASSPREVQETQYF	TGTGCCAGCAGCCCCCGGGAGGTTCAAGAGACCCAGTACTTC
.	TRBJ2-1	few	TRBV28	CASSLAGYGQFF	TGTGCCAGCAGTTTAGCCGGGTATGGGCAGTTCTTC
.	TRBJ2-1	.	TRBV28	CASSFPWVSQNEQFF	TGTGCCAGCAGTTTCCCATGGGTGTCCCAAAATGAGCAGTTCTTC
TRBD2	TRBJ2-3	.	TRBV7-2	CASSLARSSGIDTQYF	TGTGCCAGCAGCTTAGCGCGCTCTAGCGGGATAGATACGCAGTATTTT
.	TRBJ2-1	few	TRBV29-1	CSVEGWLDNEQFF	TGCAGCGTTGAAGGGTGGTTGGACAATGAGCAGTTCTTC
.	TRBJ1-6	few	TRBV4-2	CASSQVARRPEGSPLHF	TGTGCCAGCAGCCAAGTGGCGCGAAGGCCAGAGGGCTCACCCCTCCACTTT
.	TRBJ1-2	few	TRBV12-3/TRBV12-4	CASSKVTAYGYTF	TGTGCCAGCAGTAAGGTGACAGCCTATGGCTACACCTTC
TRBD2	TRBJ2-7	many	TRBV4-3	CASSQKSGGPGEQYF	TGCGCCAGCAGCCAAAAGTCGGGAGGGCCGGGTGAGCAGTACTTC
.	TRBJ2-7	.	TRBV20-1	CSARGPRTYEQYF	TGCAGTGCTAGAGGGCCCCGTACCTACGAGCAGTACTTC
TRBD2	TRBJ2-1	many	TRBV4-3	CASSQMPQGTSGIDEQFF	TGCGCCAGCAGCCAGATGCCCCAAGGGACTAGCGGGATAGATGAGCAGTTCTTC
TRBD2	TRBJ2-1	few	TRBV3-1	CASSRGTSAYEQFF	TGTGCCAGCAGCCGCGGGACTAGCGCGTATGAGCAGTTCTTC
TRBD1	TRBJ2-1	few	TRBV11-2	CASSQEWTGAEFF	TGTGCCAGCAGCCAAGAATGGACAGGAGCGGAGTTCTTC
.	TRBJ2-7	.	TRBV7-8	CASSFEYEQYF	TGTGCCAGCAGCTTTGAGTACGAGCAGTACTTC
TRBD2	TRBJ2-1	few	TRBV12-3/TRBV12-4	CASSPIAGVGNEQFF	TGTGCCAGCAGTCCCATAGCGGGGGTAGGCAATGAGCAGTTCTTC
.	TRBJ1-1	few	TRBV29-1	CSVARRDTEAFF	TGCAGCGTTGCTCGCAGGGACACTGAAGCTTTCTTT
.	TRBJ2-2	many	TRBV7-2	CASSLSQSLTGELFF	TGTGCCAGCAGCTTGAGCCAGTCCTTGACCGGGGAGCTGTTTTTT
.	TRBJ1-5	.	TRBV29-1	CSVRGVGNQPQHF	TGCAGCGTTAGAGGGGTTGGCAATCAGCCCCAGCATTTT
TRBD2	TRBJ2-4	few	TRBV11-1	CASSFDSVSRTSGKNIQYF	TGTGCCAGCAGTTTTGACAGTGTATCCAGGACTAGCGGCAAAAACATTCAGTACTTC
.	TRBJ2-1	few	TRBV10-3	CAIRDGLELSNEQFF	TGTGCCATCAGGGACGGTCTAGAGCTCTCCAATGAGCAGTTCTTC
TRBD2	TRBJ2-3	few	TRBV5-1	CASSSLAGGSDTQYF	TGCGCCAGCAGCTCACTAGCGGGAGGTTCGGATACGCAGTATTTT
TRBD1	TRBJ1-5	few	TRBV5-6	CASSLGGGQQPQHF	TGTGCCAGCAGCTTGGGAGGGGGCCAGCAGCCCCAGCATTTT
TRBD2	TRBJ2-5	many	TRBV28	CASSSLAGVLQETQYF	TGTGCCAGCAGTTCCTTAGCGGGAGTATTACAAGAGACCCAGTACTTC
.	TRBJ1-1	.	TRBV20-1	CSVSATANTEAFF	TGCAGTGTTTCGGCTACAGCGAACACTGAAGCTTTCTTT
.	TRBJ1-2	.	TRBV28	CASRKGANYGYTF	TGTGCCAGCAGAAAGGGGGCTAACTATGGCTACACCTTC